The 12 T cell receptor beta chains reported below all come from one sample, sequenced in a study of blood T cells in healthy people across ages. The authors ran a second PCR of roughly 6 to 12 cycles using a sample-barcoded 5' primer and a J-beta primer mix. In TCRdb, the 5' RACE reads were re-called with MiXCR into one record per CDR3 protein. This sample yields 1 million or so distinct CDR3 sequences, of which 25% are seen a single time; about 0.8% belongs to the top ten. This same sample was also taken into another study, of T cells of mothers and their children.

The sequenced material came from blood. These receptors came from a girl aged 2 to 10 in good health.

This clonotype was seen a handful of times. This rearrangement joins TRBV2 to TRBJ2-7; D may be TRBD2 (5 bases). Germline assignment: CDR1 SNHLY and CDR2 FYNNEI. V was cut by 4 bases and J by 1 base, with 8 bases left in between. The length of the CDR3 is 13 residues. CDR3 residues: CASSGADSYEQYF. The CDR3 DNA sequence: TGTGCCAGCAGTGGAGCGGATTCCTACGAGCAGTACTTC.

The chain couples TRBV15 to TRBJ1-4; 7 positions match TRBD1. J gave up 5 bases and V 9 bases, and 9 bases lay outside the gene matches. Germline assignment: CDR1 LNHNV and CDR2 YYDKDF (reference sequence). This CDR3 spans 14 amino acids. CDR3 nucleotide sequence: TGTGCCACTACAAACAGGGGCGACAATGAAAAACTGTTTTTT. Residues: CATTNRGDNEKLFF.

This clonotype was recorded a few times. The chain links TRBV12-3 or TRBV12-4 to TRBJ1-1; D call uncertain. V was trimmed by 2 bases and J by 5 bases, leaving 6 bases between them. The CDR3 has 12 residues. The CDR3 DNA is TGTGCCAGCAGTTTAAGAGAGACTGAAGCTTTCTTT. Its translation: CASSLRETEAFF.

As for this clonotype: One junction end disagrees with the germline gene, perhaps due to a read error. The gene calls are TRBV6-6 and TRBJ2-7; D perhaps matches TRBD1 (5 bases). The germline CDR1 and CDR2 sequences are MNHNY and SVGAGI (reference sequence). The CDR3 has 15 amino acids. This CDR3 is CASSYSYRHPYERYF. The CDR3 nucleotides read TGTGCCAGCAGTTACTCCTACAGGCATCCCTACGAGCGGTACTTC.

V usage is TRBV9 and J usage is TRBJ2-5; TRBD2 matches 10 bases. V lost 2 bases, J lost 4 bases, and 8 bases stayed unmatched. Germline V gives CDR1 SGDLS, CDR2 YYNGEE. CDR3 size: 16 residues. The CDR3 region is CASSVGIAGGGETQYF. The CDR3 DNA reads as TGTGCCAGCAGCGTCGGGATAGCGGGAGGAGGAGAGACCCAGTACTTC. Filled out from reference TRBV9 and TRBJ2-5, the complete variable domain reads DSGVTQTPKHLITATGQRVTLRCSPRSGDLSVYWYQQSLDQGLQFLIQYYNGEERAKGNILERFSAQQFPDLHSELNLSSLELGDSALYFCASSVGIAGGGETQYFGPGTRLLVL.

This sequence joins TRBV4-2 and TRBJ1-2; D is perhaps TRBD1 (5 bases). CDR1 LGHNA and CDR2 YNFKEQ come from the germline V gene. The CDR3 extends over 17 amino acids. The V and J ends lost 0 bases and 6 bases respectively, with 20 bases between them. DNA for the CDR3: TGTGCCAGCAGCCAAGAGGGGGTTTTTCCCTCCGCAGATGGCTACACCTTC. It yields the protein CASSQEGVFPSADGYTF.

This clonotype has a single count. This chain connects TRBV27 to TRBJ2-5; maybe TRBD2 (5 bases). Germline V gives CDR1 MNHEY, CDR2 SMNVEV (reference sequence). This CDR3 is 14 amino acids long. V was clipped by 6 bases and J by 0 bases, with 11 bases between them. The CDR3 DNA reads TGTGCCAGCAGAGTCCTCGGGGACCAAGAGACCCAGTACTTC. It translates to CASRVLGDQETQYF.

This clonotype was observed a few times. The rearrangement joins TRBV7-9 to TRBJ2-7, with TRBD1 as a possible D gene (5 bases). V dropped 5 bases and J dropped 0 bases, with 17 bases sitting between them. CDR3 size: 16 residues. Germline V gene data show CDR1 as SEHNR and CDR2 as FQNEAQ (reference sequence). CDR3 in amino acids: CASSPQGGHPSYEQYF. The CDR3 region has the DNA TGTGCCAGCAGCCCCCAGGGCGGACACCCCTCCTACGAGCAGTACTTC.

This clonotype has just a few counts. This chain connects TRBV29-1 to TRBJ2-5; a weak D match, TRBD1 (5 bases). The germline CDR1 and CDR2 sequences are SQVTM and ANQGSEA. With 6 bases removed from V and 1 base from J, the gap between germline ends came to 12 bases. This CDR3 has 13 amino acids. DNA for the CDR3: TGCAGCGTCCAGACAGAGCCCCAAGAGACCCAGTACTTC. Protein sequence: CSVQTEPQETQYF.

This clonotype was detected a few times. V is TRBV7-8 and J is TRBJ2-1, with 9 nucleotides matching TRBD2. This CDR3 contains 17 residues. With V trimmed by 4 bases and J by 9 bases, 16 bases remained unmatched. Germline CDR1 is SGHVS and CDR2 is FQNEAQ. CDR3 sequence: CASSSRLAGGSRVEQFF. Here the CDR3 DNA reads TGTGCCAGCAGCTCCCGACTGGCGGGGGGGAGTCGGGTTGAGCAGTTCTTC.

A remark on this clonotype: A much larger clone lies one base from this, so it may be a read error. This chain uses TRBV7-3 with TRBJ1-1; TRBD1 matches 8 bases. Germline lookup yields CDR1 SGHTA and CDR2 FQGTGA. The CDR3 extends over 14 amino acids. This CDR3 is CTSSLDRANTEAFF. The CDR3 nucleotides read TGTACCAGCAGCTTGGACAGGGCCAACACTGAAGCTTTCTTT. Looking up the rest from reference TRBV7-3 and TRBJ1-1 gives the full variable domain: GAGVSQTPSNKVTEKGKYVELRCDPISGHTALYWYRQSLGQGPEFLIYFQGTGAADDSGLPNDRFFAVRPEGSVSTLKIQRTERGDSAVYLCTSSLDRANTEAFFGQGTRLTVV.

The V and J genes are TRBV15 and TRBJ1-1; possibly TRBD1 for D (5 bases). Trimming removed 3 bases at V and 10 bases at J, with 18 bases between. The CDR3 has 14 residues. The V gene's germline CDR1 is LNHNV and CDR2 YYDKDF (reference sequence). CDR3 sequence (DNA): TGTGCCACCAGCAGCTCGTCCCAGGGAAGGGCAGCTTTCTTT. This codes for CATSSSSQGRAAFF.